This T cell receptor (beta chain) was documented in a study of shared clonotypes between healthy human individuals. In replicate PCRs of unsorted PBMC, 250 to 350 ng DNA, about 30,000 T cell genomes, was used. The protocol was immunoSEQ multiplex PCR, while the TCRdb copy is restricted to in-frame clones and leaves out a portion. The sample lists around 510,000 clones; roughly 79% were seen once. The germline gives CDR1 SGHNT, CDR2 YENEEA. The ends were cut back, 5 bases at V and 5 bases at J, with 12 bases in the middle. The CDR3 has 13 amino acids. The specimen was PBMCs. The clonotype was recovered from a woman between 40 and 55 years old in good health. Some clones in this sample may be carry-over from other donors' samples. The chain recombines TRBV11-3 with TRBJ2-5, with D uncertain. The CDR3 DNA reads TGTGCCAGCAGCCAGAGATGGAAGGAGACCCAGTACTTC. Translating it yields CASSQRWKETQYF.